This T cell receptor (beta chain) came from a study of blood T cells in healthy people across ages. The J segment lost 8 bases and the V segment lost 4 bases, leaving 9 bases of the junction unmatched. The germline CDR1 and CDR2 sequences are LGHNA and YSLEER. The CDR3 contains 15 residues. For this clonotype: Its antigen is still unknown. Since a much larger clone is just one base distant, this may be a read error.

Study conclusions and caveats: Across the age range, TCR beta diversity per million T cells fell in a roughly linear way. Long-lived and aged donors differed, with more naive CD4+ cells and higher diversity in the long-lived.

A second about 7 to 11 cycle PCR used barcoded and J-beta primers. Each cDNA molecule was tagged by a template-switch adaptor that had 12 random nucleotides. Sequencing of every sample gave 2.5 million or more CDR3-containing paired-end reads. MiXCR, run by TCRdb on the 5' RACE reads, gives a single entry per CDR3 protein. The table includes about 590,000 distinct CDR3 sequences, under 30% detected once. The receptor was isolated from a woman of 80 years or more in good health. The genes are TRBV4-3 and TRBJ2-1; TRBD2 agrees at 9 bases. Input material: blood. CDR3 in DNA: TGCGCCAGCAGCCTCGAGCGGGGGGTCGCCTATGAGCAGTTCTTC. Translation: CASSLERGVAYEQFF.